What follows is one T cell receptor beta chain and its context. Its antigen remains unidentified. The sample belongs to a study of T cells after yellow fever vaccination. Study-level points and caveats: Weaker, the secondary response had a peak occurring faster, on day 5 versus 15. Among primary-vaccination clones, most reappeared after the booster, at 95% to 96% for CD4 and approximately 88% for CD8. Sorted repertoires could include abundant contaminating clonotypes from bulk cells.

A universal primer site and UMIs were added as TCR cDNA was made by 5'RACE template switching. TCRdb independently ran MiXCR on the 5' RACE reads; one entry per CDR3 protein. The table includes under 600,000 distinct CDR3 sequences, 20% to 25% detected once. The J segment lost 0 bases and the V segment lost 4 bases, leaving 7 bases of the junction unmatched. The germline CDR1 and CDR2 sequences are MNHEY and SVGAGI. There are 17 residues in the CDR3. The clonotype originates from a man aged 18 to 30 who received the YFV17D yellow fever vaccine. The sample in question was PBMCs, obtained approximately 22 days after the first yellow fever vaccination. J is TRBJ2-3 and V is TRBV6-5, with 10 nucleotides matching TRBD1. DNA for the CDR3: TGTGCCAGCAGTTCACCTCCGGGACAGGGGAGCACAGATACGCAGTATTTT. Translation gives CASSSPPGQGSTDTQYF.